The clone carrying this TCR beta chain appeared many times. Antigen unknown. MiXCR, run by TCRdb on the reads, gives a single entry per CDR3 protein. The top ten clones hold 25% to 30% of a sample with around 190,000 distinct CDR3 sequences, about 15% of them seen once. The CDR3 has 16 amino acids. Germline V gives CDR1 SGHRS, CDR2 YFSETQ. Trimming removed 0 bases from V and 5 bases from J; junction bases left unmatched: 5. The sample comes from a study of T cell repertoires in cytomegalovirus infection. General study results and limits: In two of eight donors, the top clonotype was HLA-C-restricted CMV-specific.

This TCR derives from a human donor in good health (CMV status not recorded). Some clones in this sample may be carry-over from other donors' samples. The chain links TRBV5-1 to TRBJ2-1; TRBD2 aligns across 10 bases. Material: PBMCs. The CDR3 sequence: CASSLGLAGVDNEQFF. CDR3 bases: TGCGCCAGCAGCTTGGGGCTAGCGGGAGTAGACAATGAGCAGTTCTTC.